Sequencing of this T cell receptor (beta chain) was carried out in a study of cytomegalovirus exposure and HLA in healthy donors. CDR1 and CDR2 (germline): KGHSH, LQKENI. CDR3 size: 17 residues. V shed 0 bases and J shed 2 bases, with 15 bases lying between them. 13 Jbeta primers and 60 Vbeta primers were used for the PCR. The assay was immunoSEQ multiplex PCR, and TCRdb's table has in-frame clones only and misses some. The sample shows 150,000 or so clones, just under 85% of them seen only once. Input material: PBMCs. The gene calls are TRBV18 and TRBJ2-3; a weak D match, TRBD2 (6 bases). The origin of this receptor is a man aged 30 to 45 in good health and CMV-seropositive. CDR3 sequence (DNA): TGTGCCAGCTCACCACCCGGGACTTCAACTTACACAGATACGCAGTATTTT. This encodes CASSPPGTSTYTDTQYF.